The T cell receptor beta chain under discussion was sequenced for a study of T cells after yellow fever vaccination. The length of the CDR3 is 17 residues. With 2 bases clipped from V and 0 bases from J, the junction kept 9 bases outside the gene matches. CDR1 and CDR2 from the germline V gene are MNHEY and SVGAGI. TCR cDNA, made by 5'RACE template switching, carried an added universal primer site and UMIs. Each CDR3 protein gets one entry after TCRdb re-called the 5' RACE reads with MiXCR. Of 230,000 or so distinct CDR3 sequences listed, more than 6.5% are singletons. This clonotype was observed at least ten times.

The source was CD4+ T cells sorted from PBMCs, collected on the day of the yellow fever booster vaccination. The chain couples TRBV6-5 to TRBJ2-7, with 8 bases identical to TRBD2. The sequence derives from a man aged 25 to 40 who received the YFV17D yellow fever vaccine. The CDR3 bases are TGTGCCAGCAGTTACGGTGGTGCGGGAGGCGTCTCCTACGAGCAGTACTTC. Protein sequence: CASSYGGAGGVSYEQYF.